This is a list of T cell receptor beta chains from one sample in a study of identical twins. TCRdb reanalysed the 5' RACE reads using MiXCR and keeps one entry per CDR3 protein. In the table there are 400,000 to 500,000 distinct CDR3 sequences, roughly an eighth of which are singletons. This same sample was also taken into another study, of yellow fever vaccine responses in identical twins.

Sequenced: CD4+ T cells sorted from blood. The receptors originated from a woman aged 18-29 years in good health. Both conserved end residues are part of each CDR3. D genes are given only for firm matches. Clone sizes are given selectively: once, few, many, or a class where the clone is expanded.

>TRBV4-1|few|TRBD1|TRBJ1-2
TGCGCCAGCAGCCAAGTACAGGGGAACTATGGCTACACCTTC
CASSQVQGNYGYTF
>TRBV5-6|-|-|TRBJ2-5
TGTGCCAGCAGCTCATGGGCAGAAGAGACCCAGTACTTC
CASSSWAEETQYF
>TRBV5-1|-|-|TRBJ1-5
TGCGCCAGCAGCTTGGGCACAGGTCCAAGCAATCAGCCCCAGCATTTT
CASSLGTGPSNQPQHF
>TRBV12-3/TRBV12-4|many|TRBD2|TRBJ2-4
TGTGCCAGCAGTCCCACCGGGGGGGGATTAGCCAAAAACATTCAGTACTTC
CASSPTGGGLAKNIQYF
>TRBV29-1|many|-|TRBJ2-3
TGCAGCGCCTCCCTCGGGAGAAGAAATACGCAGTATTTT
CSASLGRRNTQYF
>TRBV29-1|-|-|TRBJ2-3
TGCAGCGTTGGGGAAGGCACAGATACGCAGTATTTT
CSVGEGTDTQYF
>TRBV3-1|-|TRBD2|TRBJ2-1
TGTGCCAGCAGCCCCCGGACTAGCGGGGGGGCCGGGGCTGAGCAGTTCTTC
CASSPRTSGGAGAEQFF
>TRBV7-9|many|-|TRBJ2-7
TGTGCCAGCAGCTTCCAACAAGCCTACGAGCAGTACTTC
CASSFQQAYEQYF
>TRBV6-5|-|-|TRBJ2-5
TGTGCCAGCAGTTACTCGAGCGGAACTTTCCAAGAGACCCAGTACTTC
CASSYSSGTFQETQYF
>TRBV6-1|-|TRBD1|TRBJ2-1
TGTGCCAGCAGAAACACAGGGGGACTCTACAATGAGCAGTTCTTC
CASRNTGGLYNEQFF
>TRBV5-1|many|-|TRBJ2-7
TGCGCCACCATGACTACCTTCAACTCCTACGAGCAGTACTTC
CATMTTFNSYEQYF
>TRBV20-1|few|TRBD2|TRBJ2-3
TGCAGCCCCAAAACCGGGACTATCTCCACAGATACGCAGTATTTT
CSPKTGTISTDTQYF
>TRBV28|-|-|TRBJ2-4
TGTGCCAGCAGTCCTAGGTTGGGGGGAGCGGGACACCGCGCCATTCAGTACTTC
CASSPRLGGAGHRAIQYF
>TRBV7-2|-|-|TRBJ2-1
TGTGCCAGCAGCTCTCGGGGCGACTATGAGCAGTTCTTC
CASSSRGDYEQFF
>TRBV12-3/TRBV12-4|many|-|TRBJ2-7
TGTGCCAGCAGCGCCTTCTCCTACGAGCAGTACTTC
CASSAFSYEQYF
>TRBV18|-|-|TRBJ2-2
TGTGCCAGCTCACCGAAACAGGGATCCGGGGAGCTGTTTTTT
CASSPKQGSGELFF
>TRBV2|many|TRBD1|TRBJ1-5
TGTGCCAGCACGGGGACAGGGGGCCAGCCCCAGCATTTT
CASTGTGGQPQHF